Sequencing of this T cell receptor beta chain was carried out in a study of T cells of healthy individuals. The CDR3 contains 15 residues. J gave up 1 base and V 6 bases, and 6 bases lay outside the gene matches. TCRdb ran MiXCR on the 5' RACE reads and lists one entry per CDR3 protein. Here the sample spans around 100,000 distinct CDR3 sequences, about 16% being singletons. The V gene is TRBV12-3 or TRBV12-4, the J gene TRBJ2-1; 7 bases fit TRBD1. This TCR was sampled from a human donor in good health. CDR3 DNA sequence: TGTGCCAGCAGGACCGGGACAGCATCCTACAATGAGCAGTTCTTC. The encoded protein is CASRTGTASYNEQFF.